These T cell receptor beta chains were read from a single sample in a study of shared clonotypes between healthy human individuals. The table came from immunoSEQ multiplex PCR; TCRdb's copy has only in-frame clones and leaves some out. The table has about 980,000 clones, over 75% seen once; the top ten hold roughly 1.5%. The sample comprised memory CD4+ T cells sorted from blood. These TCRs come from a man aged 18 to 30 in good health. CDR3s include the opening cysteine and the closing phenylalanine or tryptophan. D genes are given only for firm matches. Size tells how often a clone was seen (once, few, many) or the class of an expanded clone, and some rows leave it out.

abundance	j_gene	v_gene	d_gene	CDR3aa	CDR3nt
-	TRBJ2-2	TRBV7-3	TRBD1	CASSSGGQGNTGELFF	TGTGCCAGCAGCTCAGGGGGCCAGGGAAACACCGGGGAGCTGTTTTTT
-	TRBJ2-6	TRBV4-1	-	CASSPGPSSGANVLTF	TGCGCCAGCAGCCCGGGACCGAGCTCTGGGGCCAACGTCCTGACTTTC
-	TRBJ2-7	TRBV6-5	-	CASMGPSYEQYF	TGTGCCAGCATGGGGCCTTCCTACGAGCAGTACTTC
-	TRBJ1-1	TRBV27	-	CASSSAGGPNTEAFF	TGTGCCAGCAGTTCTGCTGGGGGCCCGAACACTGAAGCTTTCTTT
-	TRBJ1-4	TRBV4-1	-	CASSQGTDPFGSEKLFF	TGCGCCAGCAGCCAGGGTACGGACCCCTTTGGGAGTGAAAAACTGTTTTTT
-	TRBJ2-7	TRBV28	-	CATWGASGSYEQYF	TGTGCCACTTGGGGGGCTAGCGGCTCCTACGAGCAGTACTTC
few	TRBJ2-1	TRBV9	-	CASSVDGSRGLEQFF	TGTGCCAGCAGCGTAGATGGGAGTAGGGGACTCGAGCAGTTCTTC
-	TRBJ2-5	TRBV28	-	CASSLDSEETQYF	TGTGCCAGCAGTTTAGACAGCGAAGAGACCCAGTACTTC
once	TRBJ2-7	TRBV28	TRBD1	CASRRGAGGFYEQYF	TGTGCCAGCAGGCGAGGGGCAGGGGGCTTCTACGAGCAGTACTTC
-	TRBJ1-1	TRBV5-5	-	CASSYLGVVVGTEAFF	TGTGCCAGCAGCTACCTCGGGGTCGTTGTTGGCACTGAAGCTTTCTTT
once	TRBJ2-6	TRBV5-1	-	CASSYGDVSGANVLTF	TGCGCCAGCAGCTACGGGGACGTCTCTGGGGCCAACGTCCTGACTTTC
-	TRBJ1-2	TRBV10-3	TRBD1	CAISPQEGQANYGYTF	TGTGCCATCAGTCCTCAGGAGGGACAGGCTAACTATGGCTACACCTTC
-	TRBJ2-7	TRBV28	-	CASSLAGIIYEQYF	TGTGCCAGCAGTTTGGCAGGTATAATCTACGAGCAGTACTTC
-	TRBJ1-2	TRBV11-3	-	CASSLESSICGYTF	TGTGCCAGCAGCTTAGAATCCTCTATCTGTGGCTACACCTTC
-	TRBJ1-5	TRBV5-8	-	CASQSNREMTQPQHF	TGTGCCAGCCAGAGCAACCGGGAAATGACTCAGCCCCAGCATTTT
once	TRBJ2-3	TRBV12-5	-	CASGLGLASRDTQYF	TGTGCTAGTGGTTTGGGGCTAGCGAGCAGAGATACGCAGTATTTT
-	TRBJ2-7	TRBV7-8	-	CASSLNIEGGQYF	TGTGCCAGCAGCTTGAATATCGAAGGGGGGCAGTACTTC
-	TRBJ2-7	TRBV6-1	TRBD2	CASSDALAAVSYEQYF	TGTGCCAGCAGTGACGCACTAGCGGCTGTCTCCTACGAGCAGTACTTC
many	TRBJ1-5	TRBV19	-	CASKGVAQPQHF	TGTGCCAGTAAGGGGGTGGCTCAGCCCCAGCATTTT
-	TRBJ2-1	TRBV4-3	-	CASSQEWLNNEQFF	TGCGCCAGCAGCCAAGAATGGCTGAACAATGAGCAGTTCTTC
-	TRBJ2-3	TRBV5-1	-	CASSLEGLVAKRTGDTQYF	TGCGCCAGCAGCTTGGAGGGCCTGGTGGCTAAGCGTACGGGGGATACGCAGTATTTT
-	TRBJ1-5	TRBV6-6	TRBD1	CASSSGQVYNQPQHF	TGTGCCAGCAGTTCCGGACAGGTTTACAATCAGCCCCAGCATTTT
once	TRBJ2-7	TRBV7-2	TRBD1	CASSLTGTGGRYEQYF	TGTGCCAGCAGCTTAACCGGGACAGGGGGTAGATACGAGCAGTACTTC